This record concerns one TCR beta chain sequence. What it recognizes is unknown. The record originates from a study of cytomegalovirus exposure and HLA in healthy donors. General study points: Analysis was carried out at a later point, and it linked a missense DCLRE1C variant to TCR beta V- and J-gene trimming.

The study ran its PCR with 60 Vbeta and 13 Jbeta primers. Profiling relied on immunoSEQ multiplex PCR, and the TCRdb table lists in-frame clones only, not all of them. This table has some 70,000 clones, just over 75% appearing once. The CDR3 has 13 residues. In germline, CDR1 is GTSNPN, CDR2 SVGIG (reference sequence). With 1 base removed from V and 4 bases from J, the gap between germline ends came to 8 bases. This sequence originates from a middle-aged man in good health and CMV-seronegative. Sample: PBMCs. V is TRBV30 and J is TRBJ1-3; no firm D call. The CDR3 DNA sequence: TGTGCCTGGAGTGGCTATACGGGAAACACCATATATTTT. The encoded protein is CAWSGYTGNTIYF.